This section outlines one TCR beta chain sequence together with its context. TCRdb independently ran MiXCR on the PCR reads; one entry per CDR3 protein. The sample consists of fewer than 15,000 distinct CDR3 sequences, roughly half of them appearing once. This specimen comes from a study of tumor-infiltrating lymphocytes in oesophageal squamous cell carcinoma. The CDR3 runs to 15 residues. Per germline, CDR1 SGHNT and CDR2 YENEEA. The V gene lost 3 bases and the J gene lost 2 bases, with 11 bases spanning the gap. The material sequenced was blood. The chain is built from TRBV11-3 and TRBJ1-5; weak D call: TRBD1 (5 bases). The clonotype was recovered from a female donor with esophageal squamous cell carcinoma. The CDR3 protein is CASSFYGGGNQPQHF. The CDR3 region has the DNA TGTGCCAGCAGCTTCTATGGGGGTGGCAATCAGCCCCAGCATTTT.